A single sample is the source of the 15 T cell receptor beta chains below, sequenced in a study of shared clonotypes between healthy human individuals. Profiled with immunoSEQ multiplex PCR; TCRdb holds only in-frame clones, not every one. This table holds about half a million clones, around 80% found once. Sequenced: PBMCs. The receptor set was obtained from a woman between 40 and 55 years old in good health. Some clones in this sample may be carry-over from other donors' samples.

The chain carries TRBV5-5 and TRBJ2-5, with 13 bases that match TRBD2. From germline, CDR1 is SGHKS and CDR2 YYEKEE (reference sequence). The CDR3 totals 16 residues. V was clipped by 4 bases and J by 5 bases; unmatched bases: 8. Here the CDR3 DNA reads TGTGCCAGCAGCCCACTAGCGGGAGGGGTCCGGGAGACCCAGTACTTC. Residues: CASSPLAGGVRETQYF.

This clone has just a few counts. The rearrangement uses TRBV11-2 and TRBJ2-3, with 7 positions matching TRBD2. This CDR3 spans 14 amino acids. CDR1 is SGHAT and CDR2 is FQNNGV in the germline V gene. V lost 8 bases and J lost 4; bases outside the gene matches: 9. The CDR3 loop is CASDRGGESDTQYF. In nucleotides, the CDR3 is TGTGCCAGCGACCGGGGAGGGGAGTCAGATACGCAGTATTTT.

Of note for this clone: A much larger clonotype is one base distant, so this may be a read error. The V and J genes are TRBV13 and TRBJ1-3; D not certain. V was shortened by 0 bases and J by 1 base, with 1 base between the two germline ends. There are 13 residues in the CDR3. Per germline, CDR1 PRHDT and CDR2 FYEKMQ (reference sequence). CDR3 residues: CASSLGSGNTIYF. In DNA form, the CDR3 reads TGTGCCAGCAGCTTAGGGTCTGGAAACACCATATATTTT. The whole variable domain, remainder taken from reference TRBV13 and TRBJ1-3, is AAGVIQSPRHLIKEKRETATLKCYPIPRHDTVYWYQQGPGQDPQFLISFYEKMQSDKGSIPDRFSAQQFSDYHSELNMSSLELGDSALYFCASSLGSGNTIYFGEGSWLTVV.

V usage is TRBV6-6 and J usage is TRBJ2-2, with 9 bases matching TRBD1. Trimming removed 6 bases from V and 5 bases from J; junction bases left unmatched: 7. CDR1 MNHNY and CDR2 SVGAGI come from the germline V gene (reference sequence). This CDR3 comprises 15 residues. The DNA of the CDR3 is TGTGCCAGCAGATCGGACAGGGGAAGGACCGGGGAGCTGTTTTTT. It codes for CASRSDRGRTGELFF.

The chain combines TRBV28 with TRBJ2-6, with D perhaps TRBD1 (5 bases). Trimming shortened V by 6 bases and J by 0 bases, and 24 bases separated the two germline ends. The germline V gene encodes CDR1 MDHEN and CDR2 SYDVKM. This CDR3 has 20 amino acids. In nucleotides, the CDR3 is TGTGCCAGCAGCCCCCCGAACCGTCTGACAGCAAGCTCTGGGGCCAACGTCCTGACTTTC. It is translated as CASSPPNRLTASSGANVLTF.

This chain links TRBV19 with TRBJ2-3; 8 bases align to TRBD2. The CDR3 runs 16 residues. Germline CDR1 and CDR2: LNHDA and SQIVND (reference sequence). V shed 3 bases and J 1 base; nucleotides not matched to a gene: 6. CDR3 nucleotide sequence: TGTGCCAGTAGTATGGCGGTGACTAGCGGCACAGATACGCAGTATTTT. This gives the protein CASSMAVTSGTDTQYF.

V gene TRBV10-3 combines with J gene TRBJ1-1, with 8 nucleotides matching TRBD1. J gave up 9 bases and V 6 bases, and 12 bases lay outside the gene matches. CDR1 is ENHRY, CDR2 SYGVKD, per germline. This CDR3 is built from 14 residues. CDR3 bases: TGTGCCATCAGCTCAACGGACAGGGCAAAACAAGCTTTCTTT. Amino acids: CAISSTDRAKQAFF.

The gene calls are TRBV5-1 and TRBJ2-7; D possibly matches TRBD1 or TRBD2 (7 bases each). Trimming took 0 bases from V and 3 from J, leaving 16 bases between them. In germline, CDR1 is SGHRS, CDR2 YFSETQ. The CDR3 contains 16 residues. CDR3 in DNA: TGCGCCAGCAGCTTGGCCTCAGGGGGGGATTACTACGAGCAGTACTTC. Encoded protein: CASSLASGGDYYEQYF.

The chain uses TRBV4-2 and TRBJ2-5, with a tentative D call TRBD2 (5 bases). Gene TRBJ2-7 matches the end of the DNA better, so the J call may be wrong. This CDR3 comprises 14 residues. Germline V CDR1 and CDR2: LGHNA, YNFKEQ. CDR3 bases: TGTGCCAGCAGCCAAGTAAAAACGGGGTACGAGCAGTACTTC. Its translation is CASSQVKTGYEQYF.

The chain links TRBV28 to TRBJ2-3, with 8 nucleotides matching TRBD2. The CDR3 has 16 residues. J was trimmed by 4 bases and V by 2 bases; bases with no gene match: 8. The germline CDR1 and CDR2 sequences are MDHEN and SYDVKM. CDR3 region: CASSLGLAGRADTQYF. The CDR3 region has the DNA TGTGCCAGCAGTTTAGGCCTAGCGGGTAGAGCAGATACGCAGTATTTT.

This clone was seen more than once but under ten times. The rearrangement uses TRBV7-9 and TRBJ1-5; 8 bases fit TRBD1. With V trimmed by 0 bases and J by 1 base, 2 bases remained unmatched. This CDR3 is 16 amino acids long. Germline V gives CDR1 SEHNR, CDR2 FQNEAQ (reference sequence). CDR3 in amino acids: CASSLATGVSNQPQHF. Here the CDR3 DNA reads TGTGCCAGCAGCTTAGCGACAGGGGTGAGCAATCAGCCCCAGCATTTT.

The V call is TRBV28, the J call TRBJ2-1; D possibly matches TRBD1 or TRBD2 (6 bases each). Germline CDR1 and CDR2: MDHEN and SYDVKM. The CDR3 sequence is 15 residues long. V lost 8 bases to trimming and J lost 7 bases, with 21 bases between them. The CDR3 reads CASGTGRTGLNEQFF. CDR3 nucleotide sequence: TGTGCCAGCGGGACTGGCCGAACAGGGTTGAATGAGCAGTTCTTC.

This clone was seen a handful of times. V and J are TRBV11-2 and TRBJ2-3, with 10 bases identical to TRBD2. Per the germline V gene, CDR1 is SGHAT and CDR2 is FQNNGV. The CDR3 has 17 residues. V lost 5 bases and J lost 5; bases outside the gene matches: 13. CDR3 coding DNA: TGTGCCAGCAGCAATAAAGCGGGAGGGCCGAGTGGAGATACGCAGTATTTT. Translation gives CASSNKAGGPSGDTQYF.

The gene calls are TRBV27 and TRBJ2-5; 8 nucleotides line up with TRBD2. Per germline, CDR1 MNHEY and CDR2 SMNVEV (reference sequence). With V trimmed by 7 bases and J by 4 bases, 8 bases remained unmatched. The CDR3 sequence is 14 residues long. CDR3 nucleotide sequence: TGTGCCAGCACGGGGGGGGTTGGGGGAGAGACCCAGTACTTC. It encodes CASTGGVGGETQYF.

This chain links TRBV5-4 with TRBJ2-1; 10 bases line up with TRBD2. The CDR3 totals 15 residues. Germline CDR1 SGHNT, CDR2 YYREEE (reference sequence). V lost 1 base, J lost 8 bases, and 6 bases stayed unmatched. The CDR3 DNA reads as TGTGCCAGCAGCTTGACGGCTAGCGGGAGTTATGAGCAGTTCTTC. Its protein is CASSLTASGSYEQFF.